This entry lists 32 T cell receptor beta chains sequenced from one sample in a study of blood T cell repertoires in COVID-19. The protocol was immunoSEQ multiplex PCR, while the TCRdb copy is restricted to in-frame clones and leaves out a portion. The table has 250,000 or so clones, roughly 85% seen once. Specimen: peripheral blood. The receptors were sampled from a woman aged 30 to 39 with active or convalescent COVID-19.

The chain combines TRBV7-9 with TRBJ1-4, with TRBD1 matching 8 bases. Germline V CDR1 and CDR2: SEHNR, FQNEAQ (reference sequence). This CDR3 is built from 15 residues. The junction had 7 bases not matched to a gene; V was cut back by 4 bases and J by 6 bases. The CDR3 region is CASSYIQGVDEKLFF. The CDR3 DNA is TGTGCCAGCAGCTACATACAGGGGGTCGATGAAAAACTGTTTTTT.

V and J are TRBV14 and TRBJ2-5, with D perhaps TRBD2 (6 bases). The V gene lost 1 base and the J gene lost 5 bases, with 14 bases spanning the gap. Germline CDR1 and CDR2: SGHDN and FVKESK. The CDR3 consists of 15 residues. CDR3 bases: TGTGCCAGCAGCCAAGTGACAAAGGGACTGGAGACCCAGTACTTC. Protein sequence: CASSQVTKGLETQYF.

The J gene is TRBJ2-3, the V gene TRBV27, with 7 nucleotides matching TRBD2. CDR1 and CDR2 from the germline V gene are MNHEY and SMNVEV (reference sequence). This CDR3 comprises 14 residues. V gave up 11 bases and J gave up 0 bases; unmatched junction bases: 8. The CDR3 sequence is CACALAVSTDTQYF. CDR3 nucleotide sequence: TGTGCCTGCGCTCTAGCGGTAAGCACAGATACGCAGTATTTT.

This chain links TRBV5-1 with TRBJ2-5; D perhaps matches TRBD2 (6 bases). Trimming removed 1 base at V and 3 bases at J, with 16 bases between. This CDR3 has 16 amino acids. Germline CDR1 SGHRS, CDR2 YFSETQ. The CDR3 is CASSLFLAGGEETQYF. The CDR3 DNA reads as TGCGCCAGCAGCTTGTTCCTAGCCGGGGGTGAAGAGACCCAGTACTTC.

The rearrangement links TRBV4-3 to TRBJ2-7; D remains unclear. This CDR3 is 14 amino acids long. Trimming removed 1 base from V and 0 bases from J, with 7 bases in between. CDR1 is LGHNA, CDR2 YSLEER, per germline. The CDR3 sequence is CASSQVTVSYEQYF. CDR3 coding DNA: TGCGCCAGCAGCCAAGTTACAGTCTCCTACGAGCAGTACTTC.

The rearrangement uses TRBV5-8 and TRBJ2-7, with D possibly being TRBD1 (5 bases). The V end was cut by 4 bases, the J end by 6 bases, with 11 bases between. Germline V lookup: CDR1 SGHTS, CDR2 YDEGEE. This CDR3 is 12 amino acids long. The CDR3 region is CASSRYRSEQYF. The CDR3, as DNA: TGTGCCAGCAGCCGTTACAGGTCCGAGCAGTACTTC.

J is TRBJ2-3 and V is TRBV5-1, with 8 bases identical to TRBD2. V gave up 6 bases and J gave up 6 bases; unmatched junction bases: 12. Germline V CDR1 and CDR2: SGHRS, YFSETQ. There are 15 residues in the CDR3. CDR3 region: CASTRGRGGKDTQYF. Here the CDR3 DNA reads TGCGCCAGCACCCGAGGACGGGGGGGCAAGGATACGCAGTATTTT.

This sequence joins TRBV7-9 and TRBJ1-5, with TRBD1 as a possible D gene (5 bases). CDR1 is SEHNR, CDR2 FQNEAQ, per germline (reference sequence). The V and J ends lost 5 bases and 4 bases respectively, with 24 bases between them. This CDR3 has 18 residues. CDR3 sequence: CASSPRVYGLGGNQPQHF. CDR3 in DNA: TGTGCCAGCAGCCCCAGGGTGTACGGACTCGGGGGGAATCAGCCCCAGCATTTT.

The chain links TRBV29-1 to TRBJ2-7; possibly TRBD1 for D (5 bases). Looked up from germline, CDR1 is SQVTM and CDR2 is ANQGSEA. This CDR3 region has 14 residues. CDR3 in amino acids: CSGQSIVYPYEQYF. CDR3 bases: TGCAGTGGACAATCGATAGTTTATCCCTACGAGCAGTACTTC.

The chain carries TRBV3-1 (or the pseudogene TRBV3-2) and TRBJ1-1; D not resolved. The germline CDR1 and CDR2 sequences are LGHDT and YNNKEL (reference sequence). Trimming took off 3 bases at V and 0 bases at J, with 8 bases between the two ends. The CDR3 loop spans 14 amino acids. The CDR3 here is CASSHLQLNTEAFF. The CDR3 DNA reads TGTGCCAGCAGCCATTTACAGCTGAACACTGAAGCTTTCTTT.

This clone was counted only a few times. This chain uses TRBV9 with TRBJ1-2; TRBD1 matches at 8 bases. Trimming took 3 bases from V and 4 from J; bases not matched to a gene: 11. Germline V gene sequence: CDR1 SGDLS, CDR2 YYNGEE. This CDR3 region has 16 residues. The DNA of the CDR3 is TGTGCCAGCAGCGCGGACAGGGCCGCCCGGCTCTATGGCTACACCTTC. Translating gives CASSADRAARLYGYTF.

This chain uses TRBV4-2 with TRBJ2-3; D might be TRBD1 (7 bases). The CDR3 has 15 amino acids. Trimming removed 5 bases at V and 3 bases at J, with 15 bases between. Per the germline V gene, CDR1 is LGHNA and CDR2 is YNFKEQ. CDR3 DNA sequence: TGTGCCAGCAGCGTCAGGGGGGCCGAAACAGATACGCAGTATTTT. This codes for CASSVRGAETDTQYF.

J is TRBJ2-1 and V is TRBV23-1, with D maybe TRBD1 (6 bases). TRBV23-1 is flagged as an ORF with uncertain function. The CDR3 is made up of 18 amino acids. Trimming shortened V by 2 bases and J by 5 bases, and 22 bases separated the two germline ends. This chain's CDR3 is CASSQSPKAQGPHNEQFF. The DNA for the CDR3 is TGCGCCAGCAGTCAAAGTCCAAAGGCGCAGGGGCCACACAATGAGCAGTTCTTC.

The V gene is TRBV28, the J gene TRBJ2-1; 12 nucleotides line up with TRBD2. This CDR3 comprises 16 residues. Germline CDR1 MDHEN, CDR2 SYDVKM. Trimming at V came to 3 bases and at J to 9 bases, leaving 9 bases not matched to a gene. CDR3 residues: CASSLPLAGGQIEQFF. CDR3 DNA: TGTGCCAGCAGTTTGCCCCTAGCGGGGGGGCAAATTGAGCAGTTCTTC. Drawing the rest from reference TRBV28 and TRBJ2-1, the complete variable domain is DVKVTQSSRYLVKRTGEKVFLECVQDMDHENMFWYRQDPGLGLRLIYFSYDVKMKEKGDIPEGYSVSREKKERFSLILESASTNQTSMYLCASSLPLAGGQIEQFFGPGTRLTVL.

The V and J genes are TRBV4-3 and TRBJ1-3; the match to TRBD1 covers 7 bases. The CDR3 is 17 amino acids. The J segment lost 1 base and the V segment lost 1 base, leaving 7 bases of the junction unmatched. Per the germline V gene, CDR1 is LGHNA and CDR2 is YSLEER. CDR3 nucleotides: TGCGCCAGCAGCCAAGGGACAGGAGGGGGTTCTGGAAACACCATATATTTT. Its translation: CASSQGTGGGSGNTIYF.

This clone came up a few times. The CDR3 loop is CASSRADNFGSSGANVLTF. CDR3 DNA: TGTGCCAGCAGTCGAGCTGACAATTTCGGAAGCTCTGGGGCCAACGTCCTGACTTTC. The chain links TRBV28 to TRBJ2-6; D is unclear. Germline V CDR1 and CDR2: MDHEN, SYDVKM. The V end was cut by 5 bases, the J end by 0 bases, with 20 bases between. CDR3 length: 19 amino acids.

This clone has just one count. V is TRBV18 and J is TRBJ1-3; perhaps TRBD1 as D (6 bases). The CDR3 consists of 16 residues. Per germline, CDR1 KGHSH and CDR2 LQKENI. V shed 5 bases and J shed 4 bases, with 18 bases lying between them. CDR3 sequence (DNA): TGTGCCAGCTCATCACAGACAGGAGTAATAGGAAACACCATATATTTT. It yields the protein CASSSQTGVIGNTIYF. Together with reference TRBV18 and TRBJ1-3, the CDR3 gives the full variable domain: NAGVMQNPRHLVRRRGQEARLRCSPMKGHSHVYWYRQLPEEGLKFMVYLQKENIIDESGMPKERFSAEFPKEGPSILRIQQVVRGDSAAYFCASSSQTGVIGNTIYFGEGSWLTVV.

This chain uses TRBV7-2 with TRBJ1-3; the D gene is possibly TRBD1 (6 bases). This CDR3 spans 19 amino acids. Per the germline V gene, CDR1 is SGHTA and CDR2 is FQGNSA. Trimming removed 3 bases at V and 3 bases at J, with 24 bases between. In nucleotides, the CDR3 is TGTGCCAGCAGCTTGAAGACCGCAATCGGGACAAATTTTGGAAACACCATATATTTT. Protein: CASSLKTAIGTNFGNTIYF.

This chain links TRBV3-1 (or the pseudogene TRBV3-2) with TRBJ1-2; 7 bases map to TRBD1. V lost 4 bases, J lost 8 bases, and 16 bases stayed unmatched. Germline assignment: CDR1 LGHDT and CDR2 YNNKEL (reference sequence). The CDR3 extends over 16 amino acids. The CDR3 nucleotides are TGTGCCAGCAGCCTTCGGACAGGTCCCGGCTTTAGGGGCTACACCTTC. Translation gives CASSLRTGPGFRGYTF.

The rearrangement links TRBV6-2 or TRBV6-3 to TRBJ2-1; 9 bases match TRBD1. CDR1 and CDR2 from the germline V gene are MNHEY and SVGEGT. V was pared by 5 bases and J by 4 bases, with 6 bases of the junction left unmatched. CDR3 length equals 15 residues. Written as DNA, the CDR3 is TGTGCCAGCAGTCCCCTGACAGGGGGATACAATGAGCAGTTCTTC. Its protein product is CASSPLTGGYNEQFF.

In DNA, the CDR3 is TGTGCCAGCAGCGACGGACAGGGTTTGGGCTATGGCTACACCTTC. Translated: CASSDGQGLGYGYTF. The chain links TRBV11-1 to TRBJ1-2; TRBD1 aligns across 8 bases. Germline V lookup: CDR1 SGHAT, CDR2 FQDESV (reference sequence). The CDR3 is 15 residues long. With 5 bases clipped from V and 4 bases from J, the junction kept 9 bases outside the gene matches.

The table lists this clone with a count of one. This sequence joins TRBV6-2 or TRBV6-3 and TRBJ2-7, with 9 nucleotides matching TRBD1. The CDR3 loop spans 15 amino acids. In germline, CDR1 is MNHEY, CDR2 SVGEGT. V dropped 4 bases and J dropped 3; count of bases not matched to a gene: 7. DNA of the CDR3: TGTGCCAGCAGTTTAGCCGGGACAGGGAACTACGAGCAGTACTTC. Residues: CASSLAGTGNYEQYF.

The chain has TRBV18 and TRBJ2-1; 11 positions match TRBD2. CDR3 size: 17 residues. V lost 0 bases to trimming and J lost 5 bases; unmatched junction nucleotides: 6. Germline assignment: CDR1 KGHSH and CDR2 LQKENI. The CDR3, as DNA: TGTGCCAGCTCACCACCGATATTAGCGGGGGGGCACAATGAGCAGTTCTTC. As protein: CASSPPILAGGHNEQFF.

This CDR3 is CASSLLTGGGYGYTF. The CDR3 DNA is TGTGCCAGCAGCCTCCTGACAGGGGGAGGGTATGGCTACACCTTC. The chain has TRBV7-6 and TRBJ1-2; 9 bases align to TRBD1. Trimming at V came to 5 bases and at J to 5 bases, leaving 9 bases not matched to a gene. Germline-derived CDR1 and CDR2 are SGHVS and FNYEAQ. CDR3 length equals 15 residues.

This clone was detected only a few times. This chain connects TRBV25-1 to TRBJ2-1, with 7 positions matching TRBD1. V dropped 7 bases and J dropped 4; count of bases not matched to a gene: 10. Germline V CDR1 and CDR2: MGHDK, SYGVNS. This CDR3 is 15 amino acids long. In DNA form, the CDR3 reads TGTGCCAGCAAAAGGCAGGGGGTCGTTTACAATGAGCAGTTCTTC. This sequence encodes CASKRQGVVYNEQFF.

The chain recombines TRBV18 with TRBJ1-1; D is perhaps TRBD1 (5 bases). Trimming left V 1 base short and J 5 bases short, with 8 bases between. The CDR3 consists of 13 residues. CDR1 is KGHSH, CDR2 LQKENI, per germline. In DNA, the CDR3 is TGTGCCAGCTCACCACGGGGGGAGACTGAAGCTTTCTTT. Residues: CASSPRGETEAFF.

The V call is TRBV7-9, the J call TRBJ2-1, with TRBD2 identical over 13 bases. CDR1 and CDR2 from the germline V gene are SEHNR and FQNEAQ (reference sequence). The CDR3 covers 18 residues. With V trimmed by 4 bases and J by 0 bases, 6 bases remained unmatched. The CDR3 protein is CASSSSLAGGTSYNEQFF. The DNA of the CDR3 is TGTGCCAGCAGCTCCTCACTAGCGGGGGGGACCTCCTACAATGAGCAGTTCTTC.

This chain uses TRBV5-1 with TRBJ2-1; TRBD2 agrees at 9 bases. V dropped 2 bases and J dropped 0; count of bases not matched to a gene: 12. Germline CDR1 is SGHRS and CDR2 is YFSETQ. The CDR3 length is 19 residues. The CDR3 loop reads CASSLRRLAGSSSYNEQFF. The CDR3 DNA reads TGCGCCAGCAGCTTACGCCGGCTAGCGGGGTCTAGCTCCTACAATGAGCAGTTCTTC.

DNA for the CDR3: TGTGCCAGCAGGGCCAGGACAGGGGGCATAGTTGAAGCTTTCTTT. Residues: CASRARTGGIVEAFF. The chain joins TRBV2 to TRBJ1-1; 11 bases map to TRBD1. This CDR3 has 15 amino acids. V shed 6 bases, J shed 7 bases, and the junction held 10 bases outside the gene matches. Germline values: CDR1 SNHLY, CDR2 FYNNEI. The full variable domain, rest sourced from reference TRBV2 and TRBJ1-1, is EPEVTQTPSHQVTQMGQEVILRCVPISNHLYFYWYRQILGQKVEFLVSFYNNEISEKSEIFDDQFSVERPDGSNFTLKIRSTKLEDSAMYFCASRARTGGIVEAFFGQGTRLTVV.

The chain joins TRBV30 to TRBJ1-5, with 7 bases aligning to TRBD1. The trim removed 5 bases at V and 1 base at J, leaving 11 bases unmatched. The CDR3 runs 16 residues. The germline gives CDR1 GTSNPN, CDR2 SVGIG (reference sequence). The CDR3 DNA reads TGTGCCTGGTTACCCCTGTGGGGACAGAGCAATCAGCCCCAGCATTTT. Amino acid sequence: CAWLPLWGQSNQPQHF.

The V gene is TRBV29-1, the J gene TRBJ1-1, with a possible D match to TRBD1 (6 bases). The V end was cut by 4 bases, the J end by 11 bases, with 11 bases between. Germline lookup yields CDR1 SQVTM and CDR2 ANQGSEA. This CDR3 is built from 10 residues. The CDR3: CSVGNREAFF. The CDR3 coding sequence is TGCAGCGTTGGGAACAGGGAGGCTTTCTTT.

This clone appeared once. V gene TRBV5-1 combines with J gene TRBJ2-3, with 8 bases lining up with TRBD2. V shed 4 bases, J shed 2 bases, and the junction held 6 bases outside the gene matches. The germline CDR1 and CDR2 sequences are SGHRS and YFSETQ. This CDR3 has 15 residues. In nucleotides, the CDR3 is TGCGCCAGCAGCCCTAGGACTAGCCTCACAGATACGCAGTATTTT. Protein product: CASSPRTSLTDTQYF.